These 22 T cell receptor beta chains share one sample of origin, sequenced in a study of neurological immune-mediated disorders. TCRdb fed the 5' RACE reads into MiXCR, producing one record per CDR3 protein. This repertoire shows more than 13,000 distinct CDR3 sequences, less than 11% found once; its top ten account for under 30%. Source material: PBMCs. These receptors all come from a woman aged 40 to 55 in good health.

This clonotype is classed as medium-sized. The CDR3 DNA follows: TGTGCCAGCAGCCCCAATCGGTACGAGCAGTACTTC. Its translation: CASSPNRYEQYF. The chain recombines TRBV12-3 or TRBV12-4 with TRBJ2-7; D ambiguous. The CDR3 contains 12 residues. Trimming removed 6 bases at V and 4 bases at J, with 10 bases between.

This clonotype is judged medium-sized (0.01 to 0.1%). This chain uses TRBV10-3 with TRBJ1-1; D is ambiguous. This CDR3 region has 13 residues. Germline values: CDR1 ENHRY, CDR2 SYGVKD. Between the trimmed V and J ends, which lost 3 bases and 4 bases, there was a span of 9 bases. CDR3 in DNA: TGTGCCATCAGTGATGGGCCGGGCACTGAAGCTTTCTTT. Its translation: CAISDGPGTEAFF.

This clonotype was detected many times. V gene TRBV5-1 combines with J gene TRBJ2-7; D possibly matches TRBD1 or TRBD2 (5 bases each). Germline lookup yields CDR1 SGHRS and CDR2 YFSETQ. The CDR3 length is 15 residues. Trimming removed 0 bases at V and 4 bases at J, with 14 bases between. This CDR3 reads CASSLVAGSSYEQYF. The CDR3 bases are TGCGCCAGCAGCTTGGTGGCAGGGAGCTCGTACGAGCAGTACTTC. Variable domain in full (rest from reference TRBV5-1 and TRBJ2-7): KAGVTQTPRYLIKTRGQQVTLSCSPISGHRSVSWYQQTPGQGLQFLFEYFSETQRNKGNFPGRFSGRQFSNSRSEMNVSTLELGDSALYLCASSLVAGSSYEQYFGPGTRLTVT.

This clonotype was recorded at least ten times. CDR3 bases: TGCAGTCCCGTTCAAGAGACCCAGTACTTC. Protein product: CSPVQETQYF. The V gene is TRBV20-1, the J gene TRBJ2-5, with D unclear. V lost 8 bases to trimming and J lost 2 bases, with 6 bases between them. The CDR3 is made up of 10 amino acids. Per the germline V gene, CDR1 is DFQATT and CDR2 is SNEGSKA (reference sequence).

At least ten counts were recorded for this clonotype. This chain links TRBV24-1 with TRBJ2-7; perhaps TRBD1 as D (6 bases). The V and J ends lost 6 bases and 6 bases respectively, with 11 bases between them. The CDR3 runs 12 residues. Germline assignment: CDR1 KGHDR and CDR2 SFDVKD. The CDR3 DNA follows: TGTGCCACCAGTAGGAAAGGGGGCGAGCAGTACTTC. This gives the protein CATSRKGGEQYF.

V and J are TRBV10-3 and TRBJ1-5; D is uncertain. Looked up from germline, CDR1 is ENHRY and CDR2 is SYGVKD. Trimming removed 10 bases from V and 0 bases from J, with 13 bases in between. The CDR3 runs to 14 residues. The CDR3 sequence is CATRWAVSNQPQHF. CDR3 nucleotide sequence: TGTGCCACTAGGTGGGCAGTTAGCAATCAGCCCCAGCATTTT.

This clonotype was observed at least ten times. This chain links TRBV5-1 with TRBJ2-1; no reliable D call. This CDR3 has 13 residues. Trimming shortened V by 0 bases and J by 6 bases, and 7 bases separated the two germline ends. Germline CDR1 reads SGHRS; CDR2 reads YFSETQ. The CDR3 here is CASSLGVFNEQFF. CDR3 sequence (DNA): TGCGCCAGCAGCTTGGGGGTGTTCAATGAGCAGTTCTTC.

The CDR3 coding sequence is TGTGCCAGCAAAGGAGCGGGGACGAACAATGAGCAGTTCTTC. Translating it yields CASKGAGTNNEQFF. The chain joins TRBV2 to TRBJ2-1, with TRBD2 matching over 7 bases. CDR3 length: 14 amino acids. Germline V gives CDR1 SNHLY, CDR2 FYNNEI. Trimming at V came to 7 bases and at J to 5 bases, leaving 8 bases not matched to a gene.

This clonotype was seen ten or more times. The V gene is TRBV20-1, the J gene TRBJ2-7; D unresolved. Germline values: CDR1 DFQATT, CDR2 SNEGSKA (reference sequence). The CDR3 length is 14 residues. The ends were cut back, 3 bases at V and 3 bases at J, with 15 bases in the middle. CDR3 protein: CSARSPNLGYEQYF. CDR3 sequence (DNA): TGCAGTGCTAGGAGCCCAAACCTTGGCTACGAGCAGTACTTC.

This clonotype was counted ten times or more. The chain has TRBV20-1 and TRBJ2-1; 7 bases map to TRBD2. Germline assignment: CDR1 DFQATT and CDR2 SNEGSKA (reference sequence). Germline trimming cut 6 bases from V and 2 bases from J; bases unmatched to any gene: 4. This CDR3 spans 13 amino acids. The CDR3 reads CSARTRTYNEQFF. The CDR3 DNA reads TGCAGTGCACGGACTAGGACCTACAATGAGCAGTTCTTC.

This clonotype was observed many times. J is TRBJ1-5 and V is TRBV27, with D possibly TRBD1 on 5 matching bases. Trimming left V 3 bases short and J 7 bases short, with 13 bases between. There are 14 residues in the CDR3. Germline CDR1 MNHEY, CDR2 SMNVEV (reference sequence). CDR3 region: CASSLGGGRQPQHF. For the CDR3, the DNA is TGTGCCAGCAGTTTGGGGGGGGGTAGACAGCCCCAGCATTTT.

This clonotype was recorded many times. The V and J genes are TRBV29-1 and TRBJ1-1; D gene ambiguous. Trimming removed 3 bases at V and 4 bases at J, with 12 bases between. Germline lookup yields CDR1 SQVTM and CDR2 ANQGSEA. There are 13 residues in the CDR3. The CDR3: CSVDKSGSTEAFF. CDR3 sequence (DNA): TGCAGCGTTGACAAGTCGGGTTCCACTGAAGCTTTCTTT.

This clonotype was found many times. The rearrangement links TRBV20-1 to TRBJ2-3; D gene uncertain. Germline V gene sequence: CDR1 DFQATT, CDR2 SNEGSKA (reference sequence). The V gene lost 2 bases and the J gene lost 6 bases, with 9 bases spanning the gap. This CDR3 is 12 amino acids long. CDR3 bases: TGCAGTGCTAGATCTAGATTTGATACGCAGTATTTT. Translating gives CSARSRFDTQYF.

This clonotype was counted ten times or more. The gene calls are TRBV28 and TRBJ2-7, with no clear D. The V gene lost 5 bases and the J gene lost 0 bases, with 11 bases spanning the gap. CDR3 length: 14 residues. Germline CDR1 MDHEN, CDR2 SYDVKM. CDR3 nucleotide sequence: TGTGCCAGCAGTCCACTCATGAGCTCCTACGAGCAGTACTTC. Its protein product is CASSPLMSSYEQYF.

This clonotype was observed many times. V and J are TRBV7-9 and TRBJ2-7, with 7 bases matching TRBD1. CDR1 SEHNR and CDR2 FQNEAQ come from the germline V gene (reference sequence). This CDR3 comprises 15 residues. With V trimmed by 4 bases and J by 5 bases, 11 bases remained unmatched. The DNA for the CDR3 is TGTGCCAGCAGCTCAAATCGACAGGGAATCCACGAGCAGTACTTC. This translates into CASSSNRQGIHEQYF.

In its sample, this clonotype was seen many times. V and J are TRBV15 and TRBJ2-7; 9 bases agree with TRBD2. With V trimmed by 3 bases and J by 3 bases, 0 bases remained unmatched. The germline V gene has CDR1 LNHNV and CDR2 YYDKDF (reference sequence). The CDR3 is 13 amino acids. CDR3 nucleotide sequence: TGTGCCACCAGCAGTAGCGGGGGCTACGAGCAGTACTTC. This translates into CATSSSGGYEQYF.

This clonotype has ten or more counts. The chain combines TRBV3-1 with TRBJ2-7; unclear D gene. This CDR3 has 14 residues. The germline V gene has CDR1 LGHDT and CDR2 YNNKEL (reference sequence). V was pared by 1 base and J by 4 bases, with 11 bases between. The CDR3: CASSQGGVRYEQYF. The CDR3 bases are TGTGCCAGCAGCCAAGGAGGAGTGAGATACGAGCAGTACTTC.

Ten or more counts support this clonotype. This chain links TRBV20-1 with TRBJ1-1; no definite D call. CDR1 is DFQATT, CDR2 SNEGSKA, per germline (reference sequence). CDR3 length equals 13 residues. Trimming took 1 base from V and 0 from J, leaving 6 bases between them. This chain's CDR3 is CSARADVNTEAFF. The CDR3 bases are TGCAGTGCTAGAGCGGACGTGAACACTGAAGCTTTCTTT.

This clonotype appeared many times. The chain combines TRBV5-1 with TRBJ1-1; TRBD1 might be the D (6 bases). Germline lookup yields CDR1 SGHRS and CDR2 YFSETQ. This CDR3 spans 16 amino acids. The ends were cut back, 0 bases at V and 2 bases at J, with 14 bases in the middle. The CDR3 loop is CASSLGRGAINTEAFF. The CDR3 bases are TGCGCCAGCAGCTTGGGGAGGGGGGCGATCAACACTGAAGCTTTCTTT.

This clonotype was seen many times. V is TRBV12-3 or TRBV12-4 and J is TRBJ2-3; D not resolved. Trimming took 2 bases from V and 6 from J, leaving 3 bases between them. The CDR3 runs to 11 residues. This chain's CDR3 is CASSLTDTQYF. The CDR3 bases are TGTGCCAGCAGTTTAACCGATACGCAGTATTTT.

This clonotype was detected many times. V gene TRBV7-2 combines with J gene TRBJ2-2, with 9 bases identical to TRBD2. V was clipped by 0 bases and J by 4 bases; unmatched bases: 9. The germline V gene encodes CDR1 SGHTA and CDR2 FQGNSA. This CDR3 has 18 amino acids. The CDR3 DNA reads TGTGCCAGCAGCTTAGCGCTGGCGGGGGGGCGCGGCACCGGGGAGCTGTTTTTT. It encodes CASSLALAGGRGTGELFF.

The table lists this clonotype with many counts. This sequence joins TRBV12-3 or TRBV12-4 and TRBJ2-3; 12 bases map to TRBD2. This CDR3 spans 17 amino acids. Losses at the gene ends were 4 bases for V and 2 bases for J; bases not matched to a gene: 7. CDR3 DNA: TGTGCCAGCAGTTCAAGGACTAGCGGGAAATTCACAGATACGCAGTATTTT. Amino acid sequence: CASSSRTSGKFTDTQYF.